These 5 T cell receptor beta chains were all obtained from the same sample, sequenced in a study of blood T cell repertoires in COVID-19. This table comes from immunoSEQ multiplex PCR, and its TCRdb copy is limited to in-frame clones, with some not included. The sample holds roughly 92,000 clones; around 87% are singletons and the top ten take around 7%. Sequencing was done on a sample of peripheral blood. The receptors derive from a human donor with acute or convalescent COVID-19. The donor label of this sample is uncertain.

The gene calls are TRBV6-5 and TRBJ2-7, with TRBD1 matching 10 bases. The CDR3 consists of 14 residues. Germline loops: CDR1 MNHEY, CDR2 SVGAGI. The junction had 4 bases not matched to a gene; V was cut back by 5 bases and J by 3 bases. The DNA for the CDR3 is TGTGCCAGCAGTCCATGGGACAGGGGCTACGAGCAGTACTTC. It is translated as CASSPWDRGYEQYF.

As for this clone: Different DNA sequences within this sample yield the same CDR3. The chain combines TRBV2 with TRBJ2-1; a possible D gene is TRBD1 (6 bases). The CDR3 consists of 16 residues. Germline V gives CDR1 SNHLY, CDR2 FYNNEI. Between the trimmed V and J ends, which lost 2 bases and 6 bases, there was a span of 17 bases. CDR3 sequence: CASSEYGRGGSNEQFF. The CDR3, as DNA: TGTGCCAGCAGTGAATATGGCAGGGGCGGTAGCAATGAGCAGTTCTTC.

The V gene is TRBV10-3, the J gene TRBJ2-7, with TRBD1 identical over 9 bases. The CDR3 consists of 15 residues. CDR1 and CDR2 (germline): ENHRY, SYGVKD. V lost 8 bases, J lost 7 bases, and 15 bases stayed unmatched. DNA for the CDR3: TGTGCCATCGGCTCCGGGACAGGGAGTCCGGGTGAGCAGTACTTC. Its translation is CAIGSGTGSPGEQYF.

This clone was seen once. The rearrangement links TRBV20-1 to TRBJ1-2, with 7 bases that match TRBD1. The CDR3 extends over 15 amino acids. The germline V gene has CDR1 DFQATT and CDR2 SNEGSKA (reference sequence). Trimming took 3 bases from V and 2 from J; bases not matched to a gene: 9. The CDR3 sequence: CSASLEGTANYGYTF. DNA for the CDR3: TGCAGTGCTAGTCTCGAAGGGACAGCCAACTATGGCTACACCTTC.

In this sample, this clone turned up many times. V and J are TRBV2 and TRBJ2-5, with 7 bases aligning to TRBD1. V shed 10 bases, J shed 2 bases, and the junction held 7 bases outside the gene matches. The CDR3 is 13 residues long. Per the germline V gene, CDR1 is SNHLY and CDR2 is FYNNEI. CDR3 in amino acids: CATWDSLQETQYF. As DNA, the CDR3 is TGTGCCACCTGGGACAGCTTACAAGAGACCCAGTACTTC.